The source of this T cell receptor beta chain is a study of cytotoxic CD8 clonotypes in ibrutinib-treated CLL. CDR1 and CDR2 (germline): KGHSH, LQKENI. This CDR3 spans 14 amino acids. Trimming cost V 0 bases and J 0 bases, with 6 bases left between them. Study-level findings and limits: On treatment, the uncommon public clonotypes contracted or remained stable.

The table came from immunoSEQ multiplex PCR; TCRdb's copy has only in-frame clones and leaves some out. The sample yields about 140,000 clones, 91% seen once. About this clone itself: Its antigen is undetermined. This sample includes further DNA sequences coding for the same CDR3.

The rearrangement joins TRBV18 to TRBJ2-7, with D unclear. This sample comprised PBMCs, obtained after 12 months of ibrutinib treatment. The receptor comes from a human donor with chronic lymphocytic leukemia. CDR3 in amino acids: CASSPPESSYEQYF. The CDR3 DNA sequence: TGTGCCAGCTCACCACCAGAAAGCTCCTACGAGCAGTACTTC.